What follows are 5 T cell receptor beta chains derived from one specimen sequenced in a study of T cell responses to AZD1222 COVID-19 vaccine. The protocol was immunoSEQ multiplex PCR, while the TCRdb copy is restricted to in-frame clones and leaves out a portion. This sample carries some 150,000 clones, 86% of them seen once, and the ten largest clones take 5.5% to 6%. The source was peripheral blood, collected on day 0 of MenACWY control vaccination. These receptors originate from an adult in good health.

The V and J genes are TRBV19 and TRBJ2-6, with D maybe TRBD2 (6 bases). In germline, CDR1 is LNHDA, CDR2 SQIVND (reference sequence). This CDR3 has 15 residues. Between the trimmed V and J ends, which lost 1 base and 4 bases, there was a span of 8 bases. The CDR3 DNA reads TGTGCCAGTAGTATAGGTGGGAGGGGGGCCAACGTCCTGACTTTC. It is translated as CASSIGGRGANVLTF.

The V call is TRBV20-1, the J call TRBJ2-2; possibly TRBD2 for D (5 bases). In germline, CDR1 is DFQATT, CDR2 SNEGSKA (reference sequence). Trimming left V 6 bases short and J 9 bases short, with 11 bases between. The CDR3 contains 11 residues. The CDR3, as DNA: TGCAGTGCCCTAACGGGAAGGGAGCTGTTTTTT. This translates into CSALTGRELFF.

The V and J genes are TRBV2 and TRBJ1-5, with 7 nucleotides matching TRBD1. This CDR3 has 13 amino acids. CDR1 and CDR2 from the germline V gene are SNHLY and FYNNEI. The trim removed 9 bases at V and 3 bases at J, leaving 5 bases unmatched. The CDR3 nucleotides are TGTGCCAGTGGACAGGAACTCAATCAGCCCCAGCATTTT. Translation: CASGQELNQPQHF. Combining the CDR3 with reference TRBV2 and TRBJ1-5 gives the whole variable domain EPEVTQTPSHQVTQMGQEVILRCVPISNHLYFYWYRQILGQKVEFLVSFYNNEISEKSEIFDDQFSVERPDGSNFTLKIRSTKLEDSAMYFCASGQELNQPQHFGDGTRLSIL.

The chain links TRBV5-4 to TRBJ2-7, with 9 bases aligning to TRBD1. Trimming at V came to 9 bases and at J to 3 bases, leaving 10 bases not matched to a gene. The CDR3 contains 14 residues. Germline CDR1 and CDR2: SGHNT and YYREEE (reference sequence). Here the CDR3 DNA reads TGTGCCACAGGTCGGGGACAGGGAGTCTACGAGCAGTACTTC. It codes for CATGRGQGVYEQYF.

This chain uses TRBV7-9 with TRBJ1-2; D remains ambiguous. This CDR3 spans 16 amino acids. The V gene lost 1 base and the J gene lost 6 bases, with 18 bases spanning the gap. The germline V gene has CDR1 SEHNR and CDR2 FQNEAQ (reference sequence). This CDR3 is CASSLVTSFSSDGYTF. The CDR3 nucleotides are TGTGCCAGCAGCTTAGTAACATCCTTTAGTAGTGATGGCTACACCTTC.